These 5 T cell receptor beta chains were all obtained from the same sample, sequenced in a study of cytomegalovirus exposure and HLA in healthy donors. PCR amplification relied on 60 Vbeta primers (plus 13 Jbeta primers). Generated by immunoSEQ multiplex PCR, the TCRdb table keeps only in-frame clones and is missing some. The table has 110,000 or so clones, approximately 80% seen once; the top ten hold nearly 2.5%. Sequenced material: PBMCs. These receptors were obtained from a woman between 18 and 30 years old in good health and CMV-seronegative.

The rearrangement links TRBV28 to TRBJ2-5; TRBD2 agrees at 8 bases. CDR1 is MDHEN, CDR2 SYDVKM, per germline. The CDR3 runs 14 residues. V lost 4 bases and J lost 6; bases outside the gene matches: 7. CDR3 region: CASSSGLVLKTQYF. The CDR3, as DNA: TGTGCCAGCAGTTCGGGACTAGTTTTAAAGACCCAGTACTTC.

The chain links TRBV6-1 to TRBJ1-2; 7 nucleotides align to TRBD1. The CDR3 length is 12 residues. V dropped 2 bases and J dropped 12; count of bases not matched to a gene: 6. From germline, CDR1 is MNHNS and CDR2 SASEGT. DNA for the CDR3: TGTGCCAGCAGTGAAAACAGGGGCGGGGACACCTTC. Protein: CASSENRGGDTF.

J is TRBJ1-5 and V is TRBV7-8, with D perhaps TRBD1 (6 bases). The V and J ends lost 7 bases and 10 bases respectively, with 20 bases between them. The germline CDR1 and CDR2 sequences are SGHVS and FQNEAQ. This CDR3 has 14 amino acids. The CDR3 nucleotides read TGTGCCAGCACCCCGGGGGGGGGCATCGGACCCCAGCATTTT. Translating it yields CASTPGGGIGPQHF.

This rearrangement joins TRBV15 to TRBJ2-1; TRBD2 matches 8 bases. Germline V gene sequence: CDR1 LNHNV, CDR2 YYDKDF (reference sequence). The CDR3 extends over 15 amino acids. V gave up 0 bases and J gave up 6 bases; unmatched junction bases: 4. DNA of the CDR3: TGTGCCACCAGCAGAGATCCGGGGGGGTTCAATGAGCAGTTCTTC. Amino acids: CATSRDPGGFNEQFF.

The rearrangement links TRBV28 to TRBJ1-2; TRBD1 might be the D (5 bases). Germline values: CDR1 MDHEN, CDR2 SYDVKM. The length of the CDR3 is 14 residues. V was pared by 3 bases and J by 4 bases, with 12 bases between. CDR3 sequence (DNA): TGTGCCAGCAGTTTGGCGGGACGCTTCTATGGCTACACCTTC. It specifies CASSLAGRFYGYTF.